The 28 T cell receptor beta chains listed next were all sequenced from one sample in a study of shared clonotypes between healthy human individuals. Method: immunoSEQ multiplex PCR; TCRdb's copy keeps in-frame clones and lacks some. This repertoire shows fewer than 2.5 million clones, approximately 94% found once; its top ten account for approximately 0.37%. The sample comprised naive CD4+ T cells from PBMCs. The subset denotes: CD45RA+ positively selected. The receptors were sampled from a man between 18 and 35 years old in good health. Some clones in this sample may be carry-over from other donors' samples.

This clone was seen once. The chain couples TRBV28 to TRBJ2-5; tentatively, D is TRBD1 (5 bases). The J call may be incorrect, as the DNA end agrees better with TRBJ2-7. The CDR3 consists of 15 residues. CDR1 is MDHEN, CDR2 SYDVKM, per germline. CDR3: CASSLRSGRVYEQYF. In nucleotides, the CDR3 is TGTGCCAGCAGTTTAAGATCGGGCAGGGTCTACGAGCAGTACTTC.

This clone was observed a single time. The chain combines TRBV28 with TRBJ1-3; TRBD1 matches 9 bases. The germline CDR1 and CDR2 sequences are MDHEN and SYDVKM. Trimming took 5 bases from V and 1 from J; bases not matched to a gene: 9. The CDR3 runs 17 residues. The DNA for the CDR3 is TGTGCCAGCAGTAGAGAAACAGGGGGCTGGTCTGGAAACACCATATATTTT. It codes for CASSRETGGWSGNTIYF.

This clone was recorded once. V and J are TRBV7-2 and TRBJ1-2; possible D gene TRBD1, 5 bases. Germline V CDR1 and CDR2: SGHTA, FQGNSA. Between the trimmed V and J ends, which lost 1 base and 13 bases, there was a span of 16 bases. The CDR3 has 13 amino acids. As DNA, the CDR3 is TGTGCCAGCAGCTTAGGGGGCGGGAGTTATGGCACCTTC. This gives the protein CASSLGGGSYGTF.

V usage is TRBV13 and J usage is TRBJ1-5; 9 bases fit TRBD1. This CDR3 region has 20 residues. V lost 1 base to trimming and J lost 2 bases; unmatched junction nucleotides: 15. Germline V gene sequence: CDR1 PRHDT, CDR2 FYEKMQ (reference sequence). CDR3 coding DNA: TGTGCCAGCAGCTTAGTTTTAAGTAGCTGGGACAGGGCCGGCAATCAGCCCCAGCATTTT. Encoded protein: CASSLVLSSWDRAGNQPQHF.

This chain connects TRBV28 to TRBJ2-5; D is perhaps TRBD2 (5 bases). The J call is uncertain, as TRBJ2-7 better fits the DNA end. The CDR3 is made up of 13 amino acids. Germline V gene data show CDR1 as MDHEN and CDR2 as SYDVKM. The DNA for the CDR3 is TGTGCCAGCAGTTTTAGGGAGAGGGACGAGCAGTACTTC. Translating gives CASSFRERDEQYF.

The DNA for the CDR3 is TGTGCCAGCAGCCACGGACCAGACAATGAGCAGTTCTTC. This codes for CASSHGPDNEQFF. This chain links TRBV7-8 with TRBJ2-1, with D unresolved. Germline CDR1 reads SGHVS; CDR2 reads FQNEAQ. V shed 5 bases and J shed 5 bases, with 10 bases lying between them. The CDR3 consists of 13 residues. The full variable domain, completed using reference TRBV7-8 and TRBJ2-1, is GAGVSQSPRYKVAKRGQDVALRCDPISGHVSLFWYQQALGQGPEFLTYFQNEAQLDKSGLPSDRFFAERPEGSVSTLKIQRTQQEDSAVYLCASSHGPDNEQFFGPGTRLTVL.

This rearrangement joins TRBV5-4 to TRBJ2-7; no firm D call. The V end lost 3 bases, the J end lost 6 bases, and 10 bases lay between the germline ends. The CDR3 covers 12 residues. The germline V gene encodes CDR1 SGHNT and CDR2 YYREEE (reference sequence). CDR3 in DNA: TGTGCCAGCAGCTCCTCGGTGGGCGAGCAGTACTTC. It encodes CASSSSVGEQYF.

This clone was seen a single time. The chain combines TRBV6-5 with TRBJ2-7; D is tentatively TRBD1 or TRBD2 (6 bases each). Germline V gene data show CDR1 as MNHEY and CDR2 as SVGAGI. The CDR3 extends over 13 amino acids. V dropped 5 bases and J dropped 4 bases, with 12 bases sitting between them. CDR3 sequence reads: CASSARGGYEQYF. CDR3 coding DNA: TGTGCCAGCAGTGCCAGAGGGGGGTACGAGCAGTACTTC.

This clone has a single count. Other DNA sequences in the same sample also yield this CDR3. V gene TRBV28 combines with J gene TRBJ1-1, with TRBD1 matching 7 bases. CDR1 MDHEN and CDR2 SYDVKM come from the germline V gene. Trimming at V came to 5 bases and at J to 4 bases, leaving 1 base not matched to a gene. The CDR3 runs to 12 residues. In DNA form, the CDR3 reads TGTGCCAGCAGTCCAGGGGGCACTGAAGCTTTCTTT. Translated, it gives CASSPGGTEAFF.

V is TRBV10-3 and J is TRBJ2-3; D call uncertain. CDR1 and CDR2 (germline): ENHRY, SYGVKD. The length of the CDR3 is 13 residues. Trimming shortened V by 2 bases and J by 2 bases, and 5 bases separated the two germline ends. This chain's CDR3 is CAISEINTDTQYF. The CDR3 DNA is TGTGCCATCAGTGAGATTAACACAGATACGCAGTATTTT.

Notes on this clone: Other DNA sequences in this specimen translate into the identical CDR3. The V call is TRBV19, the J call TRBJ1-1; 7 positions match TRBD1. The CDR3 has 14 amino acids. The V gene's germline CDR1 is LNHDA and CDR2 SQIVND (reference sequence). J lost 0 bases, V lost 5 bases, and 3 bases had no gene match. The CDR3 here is CASSVTGLNTEAFF. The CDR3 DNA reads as TGTGCCAGTAGTGTGACAGGGTTGAACACTGAAGCTTTCTTT.

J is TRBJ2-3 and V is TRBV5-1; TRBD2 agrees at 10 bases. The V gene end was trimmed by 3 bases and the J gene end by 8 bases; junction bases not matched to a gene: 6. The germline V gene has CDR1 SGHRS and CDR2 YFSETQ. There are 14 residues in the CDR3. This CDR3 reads CASSSVLAGVTQYF. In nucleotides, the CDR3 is TGCGCCAGCAGCTCGGTCCTAGCGGGAGTTACGCAGTATTTT.

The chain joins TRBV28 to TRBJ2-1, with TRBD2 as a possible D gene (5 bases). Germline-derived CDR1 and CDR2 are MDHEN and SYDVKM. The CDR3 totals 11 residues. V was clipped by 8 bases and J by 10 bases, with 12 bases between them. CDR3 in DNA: TGTGCCAGCGGAGGCAGAACAGAGCAGTTCTTC. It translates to CASGGRTEQFF. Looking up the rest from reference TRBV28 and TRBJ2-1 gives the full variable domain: DVKVTQSSRYLVKRTGEKVFLECVQDMDHENMFWYRQDPGLGLRLIYFSYDVKMKEKGDIPEGYSVSREKKERFSLILESASTNQTSMYLCASGGRTEQFFGPGTRLTVL.

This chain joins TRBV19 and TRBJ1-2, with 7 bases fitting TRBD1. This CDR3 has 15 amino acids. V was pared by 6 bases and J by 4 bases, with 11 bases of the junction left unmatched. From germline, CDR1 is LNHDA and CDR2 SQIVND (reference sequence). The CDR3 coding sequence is TGTGCCAGTAGCCTGGAAGGGGGCGCCGTCTATGGCTACACCTTC. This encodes CASSLEGGAVYGYTF.

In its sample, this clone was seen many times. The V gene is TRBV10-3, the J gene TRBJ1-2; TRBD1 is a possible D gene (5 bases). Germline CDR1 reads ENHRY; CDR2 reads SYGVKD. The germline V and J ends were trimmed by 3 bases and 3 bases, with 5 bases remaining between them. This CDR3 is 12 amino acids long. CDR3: CAISDRDYGYTF. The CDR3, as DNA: TGTGCCATCAGTGACAGGGACTATGGCTACACCTTC.

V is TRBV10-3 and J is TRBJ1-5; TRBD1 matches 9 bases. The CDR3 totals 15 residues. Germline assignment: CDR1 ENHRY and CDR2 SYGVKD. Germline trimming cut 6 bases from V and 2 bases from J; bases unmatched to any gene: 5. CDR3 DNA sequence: TGTGCCATCAGAGGGACAGGGATTGGCAATCAGCCCCAGCATTTT. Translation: CAIRGTGIGNQPQHF.

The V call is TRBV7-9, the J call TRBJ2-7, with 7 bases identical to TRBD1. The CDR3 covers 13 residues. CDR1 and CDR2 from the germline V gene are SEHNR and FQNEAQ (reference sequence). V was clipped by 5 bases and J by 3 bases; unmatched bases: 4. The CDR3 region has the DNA TGTGCCAGCAGCGTCCGGGACAGCTACGAGCAGTACTTC. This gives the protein CASSVRDSYEQYF.

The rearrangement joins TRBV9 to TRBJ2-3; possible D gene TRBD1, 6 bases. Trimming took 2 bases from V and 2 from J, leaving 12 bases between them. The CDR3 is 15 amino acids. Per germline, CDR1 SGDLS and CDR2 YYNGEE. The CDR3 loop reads CASSVLQGFTDTQYF. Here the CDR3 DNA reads TGTGCCAGCAGCGTCCTACAGGGATTCACAGATACGCAGTATTTT.

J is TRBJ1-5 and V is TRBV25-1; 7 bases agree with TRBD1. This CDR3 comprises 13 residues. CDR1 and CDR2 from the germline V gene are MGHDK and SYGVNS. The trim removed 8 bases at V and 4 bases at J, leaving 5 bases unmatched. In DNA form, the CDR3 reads TGTGCCAGCGGGGACAGTCAGAATCAGCCCCAGCATTTT. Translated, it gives CASGDSQNQPQHF.

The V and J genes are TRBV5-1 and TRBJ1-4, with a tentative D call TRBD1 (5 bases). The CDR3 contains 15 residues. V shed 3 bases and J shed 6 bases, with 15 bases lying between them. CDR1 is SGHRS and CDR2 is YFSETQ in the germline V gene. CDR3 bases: TGCGCCAGCAGCTGGGGAGGAGGGGTGGATGAAAAACTGTTTTTT. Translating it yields CASSWGGGVDEKLFF.

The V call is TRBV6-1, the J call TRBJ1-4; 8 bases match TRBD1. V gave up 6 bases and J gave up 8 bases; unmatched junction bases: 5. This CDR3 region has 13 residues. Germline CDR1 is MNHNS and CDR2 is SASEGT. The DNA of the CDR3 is TGTGCCAGCAGGGGGACAGGCTACGAAAAACTGTTTTTT. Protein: CASRGTGYEKLFF.

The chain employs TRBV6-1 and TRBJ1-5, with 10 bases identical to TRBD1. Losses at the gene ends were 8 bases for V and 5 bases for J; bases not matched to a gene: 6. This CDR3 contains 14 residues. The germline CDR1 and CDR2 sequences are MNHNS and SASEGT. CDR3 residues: CASSWTGGDQPQHF. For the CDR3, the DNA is TGTGCCAGCTCCTGGACAGGGGGAGATCAGCCCCAGCATTTT.

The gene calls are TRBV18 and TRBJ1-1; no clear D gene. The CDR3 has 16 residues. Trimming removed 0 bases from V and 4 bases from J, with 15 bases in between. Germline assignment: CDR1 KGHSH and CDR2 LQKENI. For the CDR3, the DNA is TGTGCCAGCTCACCACCGGGAGGGCAGACGGTCACTGAAGCTTTCTTT. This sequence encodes CASSPPGGQTVTEAFF.

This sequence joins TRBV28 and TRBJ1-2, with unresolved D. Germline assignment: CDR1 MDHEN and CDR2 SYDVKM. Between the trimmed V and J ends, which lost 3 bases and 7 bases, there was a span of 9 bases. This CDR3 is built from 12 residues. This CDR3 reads CASSLNVGGYTF. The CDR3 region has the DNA TGTGCCAGCAGTTTGAACGTCGGTGGCTACACCTTC.

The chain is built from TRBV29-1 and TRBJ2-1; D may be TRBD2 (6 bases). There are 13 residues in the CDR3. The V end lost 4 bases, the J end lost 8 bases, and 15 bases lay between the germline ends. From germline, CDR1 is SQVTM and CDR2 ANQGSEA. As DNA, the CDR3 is TGCAGCGTTGGCTGGAGGGCCCTCGATGAGCAGTTCTTC. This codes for CSVGWRALDEQFF.

This CDR3 reads CAINNRNSGANVLTF. The CDR3 coding sequence is TGTGCCATCAATAACAGAAATTCTGGGGCCAACGTCCTGACTTTC. This sequence joins TRBV10-3 and TRBJ2-6; D gene unclear. The CDR3 extends over 15 amino acids. Trimming removed 7 bases from V and 1 base from J, with 11 bases in between. CDR1 and CDR2 (germline): ENHRY, SYGVKD.

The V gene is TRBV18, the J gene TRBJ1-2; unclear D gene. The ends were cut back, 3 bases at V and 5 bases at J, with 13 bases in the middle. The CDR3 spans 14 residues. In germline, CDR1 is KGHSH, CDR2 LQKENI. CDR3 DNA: TGTGCCAGCTCACCGGCGGCTGTTGGTTATGGCTACACCTTC. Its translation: CASSPAAVGYGYTF.

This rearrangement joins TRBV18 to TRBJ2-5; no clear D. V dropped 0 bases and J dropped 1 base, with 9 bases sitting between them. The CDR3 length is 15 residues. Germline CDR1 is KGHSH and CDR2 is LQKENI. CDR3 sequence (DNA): TGTGCCAGCTCACCACCTTCTAAATCCCAAGAGACCCAGTACTTC. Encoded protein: CASSPPSKSQETQYF.